The 6 T cell receptor beta chains in this list originate from one sample, sequenced in a study of shared clonotypes between healthy human individuals. Clones were sequenced by immunoSEQ multiplex PCR, and TCRdb holds only the in-frame ones, with some missing. The table lists approximately 1.4 million clones, around 98% of them singletons. Material for sequencing was naive CD4+ T cells sorted from blood. The subset is: CD45RA+ positively selected. The receptors come from a man aged 25-45 years in good health.

V usage is TRBV19 and J usage is TRBJ2-4; tentative D call: TRBD2 (5 bases). The CDR3 has 17 amino acids. Germline values: CDR1 LNHDA, CDR2 SQIVND (reference sequence). The V end was cut by 3 bases, the J end by 6 bases, with 21 bases between. This chain's CDR3 is CASSMPRLARRGNIQYF. The CDR3 nucleotides are TGTGCCAGTAGTATGCCCCGTTTGGCTAGACGGGGAAACATTCAGTACTTC.

The chain combines TRBV18 with TRBJ2-1, with TRBD2 identical over 14 bases. J lost 2 bases, V lost 6 bases, and 6 bases had no gene match. The CDR3 loop spans 17 amino acids. Germline V gene lookup returns CDR1 KGHSH and CDR2 LQKENI. CDR3 bases: TGTGCCAGCTCGGGGGGACTAGCGGGAGTACCCTACAATGAGCAGTTCTTC. Translating gives CASSGGLAGVPYNEQFF. Filled out from reference TRBV18 and TRBJ2-1, the complete variable domain reads NAGVMQNPRHLVRRRGQEARLRCSPMKGHSHVYWYRQLPEEGLKFMVYLQKENIIDESGMPKERFSAEFPKEGPSILRIQQVVRGDSAAYFCASSGGLAGVPYNEQFFGPGTRLTVL.

This chain links TRBV28 with TRBJ1-4; the D gene is possibly TRBD1 (5 bases). The V gene's germline CDR1 is MDHEN and CDR2 SYDVKM. Trimming stripped 7 bases from V and 8 bases from J, with 11 bases between. There are 12 residues in the CDR3. CDR3 in DNA: TGTGCCAGCAAAGAGGGGAGGGAAAAACTGTTTTTT. As protein: CASKEGREKLFF.

J is TRBJ1-1 and V is TRBV28; D uncertain. V lost 3 bases, J lost 7 bases, and 12 bases lay in between. CDR1 is MDHEN, CDR2 SYDVKM, per germline. CDR3 length: 13 residues. CDR3 sequence reads: CASSLVLPGEAFF. In DNA, the CDR3 is TGTGCCAGCAGTTTGGTACTTCCAGGTGAAGCTTTCTTT.

This sequence joins TRBV7-2 and TRBJ1-3; D gene uncertain. The CDR3 extends over 14 amino acids. The germline CDR1 and CDR2 sequences are SGHTA and FQGNSA. Between the trimmed V and J ends, which lost 1 base and 5 bases, there was a span of 9 bases. The CDR3 DNA reads as TGTGCCAGCAGCTTAGGATATGAGCGAAACACCATATATTTT. This translates into CASSLGYERNTIYF.

This chain joins TRBV30 and TRBJ1-2, with D possibly being TRBD1 (5 bases). V was trimmed by 8 bases and J by 3 bases, leaving 13 bases between them. CDR3 length equals 12 residues. CDR1 and CDR2 from the germline V gene are GTSNPN and SVGIG (reference sequence). The CDR3 nucleotides are TGTGCCCGTCTGCGGGGGGACTATGGCTACACCTTC. Protein: CARLRGDYGYTF. The whole variable domain, remainder taken from reference TRBV30 and TRBJ1-2, is SQTIHQWPATLVQPVGSPLSLECTVEGTSNPNLYWYRQAAGRGLQLLFYSVGIGQISSEVPQNLSASRPQDRQFILSSKKLLLSDSGFYLCARLRGDYGYTFGSGTRLTVV.